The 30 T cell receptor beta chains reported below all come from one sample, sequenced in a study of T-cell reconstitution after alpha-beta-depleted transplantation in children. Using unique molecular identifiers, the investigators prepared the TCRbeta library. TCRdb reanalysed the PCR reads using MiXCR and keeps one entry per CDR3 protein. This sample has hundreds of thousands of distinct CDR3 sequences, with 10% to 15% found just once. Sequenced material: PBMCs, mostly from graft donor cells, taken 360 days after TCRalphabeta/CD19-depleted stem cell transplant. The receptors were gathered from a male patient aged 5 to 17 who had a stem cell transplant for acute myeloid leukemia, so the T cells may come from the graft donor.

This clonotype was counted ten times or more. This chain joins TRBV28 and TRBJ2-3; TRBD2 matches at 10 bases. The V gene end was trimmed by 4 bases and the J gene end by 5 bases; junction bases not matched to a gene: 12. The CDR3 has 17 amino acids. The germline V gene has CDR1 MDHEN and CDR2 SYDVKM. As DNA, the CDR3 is TGTGCCAGCAGTTATGGGATTAGCGGGAGGTTAGAAGATACGCAGTATTTT. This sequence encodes CASSYGISGRLEDTQYF.

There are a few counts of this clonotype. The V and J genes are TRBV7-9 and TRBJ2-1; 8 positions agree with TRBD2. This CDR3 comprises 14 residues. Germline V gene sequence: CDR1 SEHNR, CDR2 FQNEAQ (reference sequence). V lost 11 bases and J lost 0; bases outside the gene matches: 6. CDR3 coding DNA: TGTGCCCTAGTGGCGGGAGGCTCCTACAATGAGCAGTTCTTC. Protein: CALVAGGSYNEQFF.

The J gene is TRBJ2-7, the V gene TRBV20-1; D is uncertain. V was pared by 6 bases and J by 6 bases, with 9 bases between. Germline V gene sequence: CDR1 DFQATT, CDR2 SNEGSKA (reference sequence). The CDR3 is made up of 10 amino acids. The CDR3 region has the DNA TGCAGTGCCAGGTCGGTCGAGCAGTACTTC. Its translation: CSARSVEQYF.

This chain's CDR3 is CASSLPDRKELIGDEQFF. CDR3 nucleotide sequence: TGTGCCAGCAGCTTACCTGACAGGAAGGAGCTGATTGGGGATGAGCAGTTCTTC. The chain employs TRBV11-2 and TRBJ2-1, with D possibly TRBD1 on 6 matching bases. The CDR3 loop spans 18 amino acids. The germline V and J ends were trimmed by 2 bases and 8 bases, with 25 bases remaining between them. Germline CDR1 is SGHAT and CDR2 is FQNNGV.

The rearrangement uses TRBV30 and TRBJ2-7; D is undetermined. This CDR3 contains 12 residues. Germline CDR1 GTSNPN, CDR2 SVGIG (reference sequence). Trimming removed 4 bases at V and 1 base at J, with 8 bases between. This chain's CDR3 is CAWNWQSYEQYF. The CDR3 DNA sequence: TGTGCCTGGAATTGGCAGTCCTACGAGCAGTACTTC.

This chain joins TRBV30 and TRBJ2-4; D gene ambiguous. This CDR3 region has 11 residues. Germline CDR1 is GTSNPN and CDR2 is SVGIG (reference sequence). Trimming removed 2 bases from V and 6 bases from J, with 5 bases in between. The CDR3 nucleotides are TGTGCCTGGAGTATAGGAAACATTCAGTACTTC. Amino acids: CAWSIGNIQYF.

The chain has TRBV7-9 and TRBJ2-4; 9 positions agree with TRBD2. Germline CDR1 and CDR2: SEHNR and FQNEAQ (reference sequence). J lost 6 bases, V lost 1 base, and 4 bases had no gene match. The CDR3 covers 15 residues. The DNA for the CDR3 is TGTGCCAGCAGCTTAGGGGGACTAGCTCTAAACATTCAGTACTTC. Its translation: CASSLGGLALNIQYF.

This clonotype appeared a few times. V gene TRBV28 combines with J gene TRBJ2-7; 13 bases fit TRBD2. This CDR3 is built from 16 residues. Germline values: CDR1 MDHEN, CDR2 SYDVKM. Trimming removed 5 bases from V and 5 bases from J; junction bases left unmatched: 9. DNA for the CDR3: TGTGCCAGCAGTCCCCCACTAGCGGGAGGGCAACACGAGCAGTACTTC. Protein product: CASSPPLAGGQHEQYF.

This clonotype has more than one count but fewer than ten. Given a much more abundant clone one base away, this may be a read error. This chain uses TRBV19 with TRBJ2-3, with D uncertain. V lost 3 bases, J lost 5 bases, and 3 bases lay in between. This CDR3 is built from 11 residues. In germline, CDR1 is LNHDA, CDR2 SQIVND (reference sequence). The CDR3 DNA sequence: TGTGCCAGTAGTATTGGAGATACGCAGTATTTT. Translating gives CASSIGDTQYF.

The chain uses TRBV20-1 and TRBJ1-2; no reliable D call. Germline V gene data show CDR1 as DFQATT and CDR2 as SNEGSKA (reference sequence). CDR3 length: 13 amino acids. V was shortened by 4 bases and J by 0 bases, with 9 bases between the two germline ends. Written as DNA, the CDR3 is TGCAGTGCTATCCCGGGTACTAACTATGGCTACACCTTC. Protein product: CSAIPGTNYGYTF.

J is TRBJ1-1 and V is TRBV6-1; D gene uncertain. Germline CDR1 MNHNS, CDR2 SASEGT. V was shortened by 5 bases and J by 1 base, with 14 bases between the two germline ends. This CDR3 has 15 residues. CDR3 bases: TGTGCCAGCAGTCTGGCGGTTCTGCAGAACACTGAAGCTTTCTTT. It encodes CASSLAVLQNTEAFF.

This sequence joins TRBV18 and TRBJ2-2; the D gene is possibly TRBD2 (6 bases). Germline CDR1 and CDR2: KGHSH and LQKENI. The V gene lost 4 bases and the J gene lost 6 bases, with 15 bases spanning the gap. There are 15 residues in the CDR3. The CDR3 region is CASSLQRVLPGELFF. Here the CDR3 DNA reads TGTGCCAGCTCACTACAGCGGGTCCTACCCGGGGAGCTGTTTTTT. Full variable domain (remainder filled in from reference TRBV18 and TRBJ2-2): NAGVMQNPRHLVRRRGQEARLRCSPMKGHSHVYWYRQLPEEGLKFMVYLQKENIIDESGMPKERFSAEFPKEGPSILRIQQVVRGDSAAYFCASSLQRVLPGELFFGEGSRLTVL.

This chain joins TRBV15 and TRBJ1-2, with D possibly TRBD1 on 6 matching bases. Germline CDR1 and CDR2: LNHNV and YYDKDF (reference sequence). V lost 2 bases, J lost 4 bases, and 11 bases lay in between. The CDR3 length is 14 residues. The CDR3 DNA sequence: TGTGCCACCAGCAGATGGGGGGCCGGCTATGGCTACACCTTC. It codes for CATSRWGAGYGYTF.

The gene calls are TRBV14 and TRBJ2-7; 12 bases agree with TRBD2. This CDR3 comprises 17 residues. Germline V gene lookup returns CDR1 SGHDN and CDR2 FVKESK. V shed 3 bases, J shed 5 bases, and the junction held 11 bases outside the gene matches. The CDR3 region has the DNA TGTGCCAGCAGCCACCGCAGGCCTAGCGGGAGGGCCCACGAGCAGTACTTC. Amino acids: CASSHRRPSGRAHEQYF.

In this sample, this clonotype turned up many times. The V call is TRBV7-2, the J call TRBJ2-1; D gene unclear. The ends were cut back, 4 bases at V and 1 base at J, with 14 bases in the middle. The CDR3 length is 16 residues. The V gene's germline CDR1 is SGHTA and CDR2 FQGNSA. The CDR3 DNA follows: TGTGCCAGCAGCTGGCCTACTGGCGGTTCCTACAATGAGCAGTTCTTC. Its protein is CASSWPTGGSYNEQFF. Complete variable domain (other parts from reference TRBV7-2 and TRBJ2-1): GAGVSQSPSNKVTEKGKDVELRCDPISGHTALYWYRQSLGQGLEFLIYFQGNSAPDKSGLPSDRFSAERTGGSVSTLTIQRTQQEDSAVYLCASSWPTGGSYNEQFFGPGTRLTVL.

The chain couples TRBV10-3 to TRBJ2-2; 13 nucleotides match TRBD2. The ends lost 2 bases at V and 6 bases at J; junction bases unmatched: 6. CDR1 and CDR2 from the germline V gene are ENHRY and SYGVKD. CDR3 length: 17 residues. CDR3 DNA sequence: TGTGCCATCAGTGAGGGACTAGCGGGAGAGGTCGCCGGGGAGCTGTTTTTT. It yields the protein CAISEGLAGEVAGELFF.

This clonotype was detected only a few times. The CDR3 spells CASSYQAGVSETQYF. The CDR3, as DNA: TGTGCCAGCAGTTACCAAGCGGGAGTATCAGAGACCCAGTACTTC. The chain joins TRBV12-3 or TRBV12-4 to TRBJ2-5, with TRBD2 matching 8 bases. The CDR3 runs to 15 residues. The V and J ends lost 4 bases and 4 bases, in that order; junction bases with no gene match: 8.

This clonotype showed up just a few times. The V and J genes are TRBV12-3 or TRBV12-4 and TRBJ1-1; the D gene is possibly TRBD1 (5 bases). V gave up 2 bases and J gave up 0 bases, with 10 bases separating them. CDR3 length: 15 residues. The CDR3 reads CASSLWQGLNTEAFF. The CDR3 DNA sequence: TGTGCCAGCAGTTTATGGCAGGGTCTGAACACTGAAGCTTTCTTT.

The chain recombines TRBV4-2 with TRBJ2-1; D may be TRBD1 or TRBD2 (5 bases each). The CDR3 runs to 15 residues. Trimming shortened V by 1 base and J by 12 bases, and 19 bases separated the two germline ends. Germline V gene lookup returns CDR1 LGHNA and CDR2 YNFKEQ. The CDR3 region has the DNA TGTGCCAGCAGCCAAGGGCTAGCAGGGTACTATTTGCAGTTCTTC. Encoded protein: CASSQGLAGYYLQFF.

CDR3 sequence: CASSMTGTSYNEQFF. The CDR3 nucleotides read TGTGCCAGCAGCATGACAGGTACCTCCTACAATGAGCAGTTCTTC. The chain employs TRBV5-5 and TRBJ2-1, with a possible D match to TRBD1 (6 bases). The CDR3 totals 15 residues. The germline V and J ends were trimmed by 4 bases and 0 bases, with 11 bases remaining between them. Germline V gene sequence: CDR1 SGHKS, CDR2 YYEKEE (reference sequence).

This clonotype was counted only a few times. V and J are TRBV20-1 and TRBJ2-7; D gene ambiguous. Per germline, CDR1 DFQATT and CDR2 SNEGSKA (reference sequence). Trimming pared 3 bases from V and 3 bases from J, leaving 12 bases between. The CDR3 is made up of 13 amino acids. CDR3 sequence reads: CSASVPVYYEQYF. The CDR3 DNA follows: TGCAGTGCTAGCGTACCAGTCTACTACGAGCAGTACTTC.

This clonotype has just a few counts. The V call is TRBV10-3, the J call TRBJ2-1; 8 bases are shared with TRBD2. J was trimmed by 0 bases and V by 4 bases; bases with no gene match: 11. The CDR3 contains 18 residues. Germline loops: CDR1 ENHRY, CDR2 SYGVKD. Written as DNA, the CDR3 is TGTGCCATCAGTGGAGGTACTAGCGGCCTCATCTCCTACAATGAGCAGTTCTTC. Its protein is CAISGGTSGLISYNEQFF.

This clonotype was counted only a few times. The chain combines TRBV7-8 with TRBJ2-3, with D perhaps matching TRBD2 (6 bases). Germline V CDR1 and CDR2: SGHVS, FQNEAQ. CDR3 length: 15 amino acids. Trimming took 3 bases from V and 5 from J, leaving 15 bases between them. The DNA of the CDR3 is TGTGCCAGCAGCTTTAGCGGCACCGCTCTAGATACGCAGTATTTT. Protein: CASSFSGTALDTQYF. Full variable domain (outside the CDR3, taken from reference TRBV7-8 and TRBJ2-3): GAGVSQSPRYKVAKRGQDVALRCDPISGHVSLFWYQQALGQGPEFLTYFQNEAQLDKSGLPSDRFFAERPEGSVSTLKIQRTQQEDSAVYLCASSFSGTALDTQYFGPGTRLTVL.

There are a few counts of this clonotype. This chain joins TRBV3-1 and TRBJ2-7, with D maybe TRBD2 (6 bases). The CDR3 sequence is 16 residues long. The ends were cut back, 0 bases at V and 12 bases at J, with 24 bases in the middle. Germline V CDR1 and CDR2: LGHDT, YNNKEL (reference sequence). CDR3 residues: CASSQDKFPGVRQVYF. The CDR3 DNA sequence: TGTGCCAGCAGCCAAGATAAGTTTCCGGGAGTTAGGCAAGTGTACTTC.

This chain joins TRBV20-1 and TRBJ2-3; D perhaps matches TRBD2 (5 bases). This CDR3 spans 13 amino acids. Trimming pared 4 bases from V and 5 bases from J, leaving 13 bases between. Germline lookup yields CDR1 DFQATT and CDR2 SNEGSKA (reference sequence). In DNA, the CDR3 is TGCAGTGCTACGGACCCCGGGGTAGATACGCAGTATTTT. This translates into CSATDPGVDTQYF.

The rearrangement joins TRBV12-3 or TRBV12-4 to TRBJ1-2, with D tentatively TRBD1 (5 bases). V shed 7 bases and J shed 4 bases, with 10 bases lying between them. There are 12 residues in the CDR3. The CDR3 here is CASTWGGYGYTF. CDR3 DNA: TGTGCCAGCACCTGGGGGGGCTATGGCTACACCTTC.

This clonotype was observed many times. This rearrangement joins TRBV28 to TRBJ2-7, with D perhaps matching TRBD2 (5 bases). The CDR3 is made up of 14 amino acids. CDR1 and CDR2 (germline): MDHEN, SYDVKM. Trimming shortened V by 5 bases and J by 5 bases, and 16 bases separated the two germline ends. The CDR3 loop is CASSPTLVFHEQYF. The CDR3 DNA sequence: TGTGCCAGCAGTCCAACACTAGTATTCCACGAGCAGTACTTC.

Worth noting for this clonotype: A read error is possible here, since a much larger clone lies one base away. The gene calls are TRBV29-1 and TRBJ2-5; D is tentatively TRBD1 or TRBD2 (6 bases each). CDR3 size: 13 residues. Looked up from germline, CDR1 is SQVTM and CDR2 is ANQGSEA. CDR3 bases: TGCAGCGCTGAAGATCGGGGGCGAGAGACCCAGTACTTC. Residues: CSAEDRGRETQYF.

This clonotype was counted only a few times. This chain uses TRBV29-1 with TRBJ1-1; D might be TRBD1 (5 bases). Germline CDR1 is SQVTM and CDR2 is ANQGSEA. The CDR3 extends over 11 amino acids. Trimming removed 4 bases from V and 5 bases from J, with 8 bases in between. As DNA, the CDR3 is TGCAGCGTTGGGGGGGGGACTGAAGCTTTCTTT. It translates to CSVGGGTEAFF.

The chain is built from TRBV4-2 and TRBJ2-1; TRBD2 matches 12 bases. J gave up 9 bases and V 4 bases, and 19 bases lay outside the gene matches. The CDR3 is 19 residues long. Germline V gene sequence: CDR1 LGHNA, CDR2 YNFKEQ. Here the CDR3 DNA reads TGTGCCAGCAGCCGCCGACTAGCGGGAGCGTCCAGAAGGGTGTGTGAGCAGTTCTTC. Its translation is CASSRRLAGASRRVCEQFF.